Detailed here is one T cell receptor (beta chain). Its target antigen remains unknown. Base qualities are not at hand, and no much larger clone is one base apart. Libraries were built with the immunoSEQ multiplex PCR assay. A mixture of 60 forward primers for TCR Vbeta segments and 13 reverse primers for TCR Jbeta segments was used in the multiplex PCR. The CDR3 region of rearranged TCR beta genes was amplified from genomic DNA with a multiplex PCR assay. Amplified TCR beta libraries were sequenced as 87-base-pair reads on the Illumina HiSeq System. Under the source paper's analysis protocol: Across the 670 or so repertoires, a later analysis counted approximately 75 million unique TCR beta chains, 8.5 million to 12 million of which were shared by at least two donors. To remove PCR and sequencing errors, raw reads were error-corrected and collapsed into unique sequences using a nearest-neighbor algorithm that merged closely related sequences. To assign V, D and J gene segments, CDR3 sequences were aligned to IMGT reference sequences. For a sequence to be retained, a match of at least six nucleotides was required to both a V gene segment and a J gene segment. A rearrangement was called productive if the CDR3 had no stop codons and remained in frame with V and J, and every other rearrangement was called non-productive. Following IMGT convention, CDR3 was defined as the stretch from the second conserved V-encoded cysteine up to the conserved J-encoded phenylalanine. The earlier analysis of some 550 of the donors excluded any sequence lacking an unambiguous match to a single V gene segment. An earlier analysis of under 750 of the donors called V segments functional above 56.7% productive rearrangements and segregating when the between-donor standard deviation exceeded 5%. To diagnose cytomegalovirus status from the catalog of TCR beta chain sequences, a statistical classification framework was built. In a later analysis, V and J genes were assigned by comparing TCR nucleotide sequences against IMGT/GENE-DB human TR gene sequences. Using the TCRdist pipeline, a later analysis assigned CDR3 sequences along with most-parsimonious VDJ recombination scenarios. A later analysis defined each TCR beta chain by its CDR3 amino acid sequence plus V-gene family, and excluded reads lacking a unique V-gene family. A later analysis removed roughly 590 highly shared, low-generation-probability nucleotide sequences to deal with suspected cross-contamination and a sequencing artifact. A later analysis calculated a clonal expansion index for each public chain from normalized within-repertoire ranks of inferred template counts. In a later analysis, generation probabilities were computed with a VDJ recombination model fitted to out-of-frame rearrangements, and the resulting probabilities were checked against IGoR. A later analysis scored TCR-TCR, TCR-HLA and TCR-CMV co-occurrence with hypergeometric tests, applying a repertoire-size bias correction to TCR pairs. In a later analysis, false discovery rates were estimated by permuting HLA or CMV assignments 20 times. A later analysis grouped co-occurring TCRs with DBSCAN, adding TCRdist sequence similarity when clustering within HLA-allele-positive subsets. Co-occurrence clustering excluded repertoires with fewer than 30,000 or more than 120,000 public chains, plus five with anomalous nucleotide sharing. TCRdb retrieved this table from immuneACCESS and kept in-frame rearrangements only. Not all clones are present; in checked studies, unresolved V genes account for under half, and no reason is known for the remainder. Clone size and the V and J calls come from that table; the DNA yielded D and trimming. In all, the sample holds 200,000 or so clones, and about three quarters of those were seen once. Approximately 2% of the sample is held by the ten biggest clonotypes.

The cohort was made up of about 610 healthy bone marrow donors. All cohort members were sampled while nominally healthy, although unrecorded immune exposures were likely present. The donor was CMV seropositive and was included in the group of 270 or so seropositive cohort members. A peripheral blood sample was provided by each donor, and peripheral blood mononuclear cells were used for TCR beta sequencing. The Qiagen DNeasy Blood Extraction Kit was used to extract genomic DNA from the blood cell samples. This sample is part of a study of cytomegalovirus exposure and HLA in healthy donors (dated by TCRdb to about 2017). A note on the overall study: An earlier analysis of a few hundred of the donors reported 276 Gb of sequence data and roughly 120 million unique TCR beta sequences obtained from approximately 180 million T cells. An early release covering about 600 HLA-typed donors comprised about 300 gigabases of sequencing data and 85 million to 100 million unique TCR sequences. Of the 300 to 450 genotyped donors, roughly 85% fell in the genetic ancestry cluster associated with self-reported Caucasian donors. The study was designed to test whether signatures of past pathogen exposure could be identified by cataloging public T cell receptors. The study used immunosequencing to profile the T cell repertoires of under 700 subjects and linked those repertoires to cytomegalovirus serostatus. In addition to the first cohort of about 650 subjects, a separate validation cohort of approximately 110 different subjects was used. To predict cytomegalovirus infection status, the study combined high-throughput TCR immunosequencing, statistical association of individual TCRs with disease status, and machine learning. In a later analysis, previously published TCR beta repertoires from several hundred donors were re-analyzed and high-resolution HLA genotyping was added so that TCR occurrence patterns could be studied. The later analysis used no new phenotypic data to find candidate immune exposures, relying instead on TCR beta sequences and their occurrence across donors. An earlier analysis of some 600 of the donors applied high-throughput TCR beta sequencing to assess whether each TCR beta V gene segment acted as functional or pseudogenic. Donor age, sex, ethnicity and CMV serostatus were collected together with the repertoire data. In a later genetic analysis, genome-wide SNP genotypes for about three fifths of the 666 donors were used, and that subset was treated as a discovery cohort. All discovery cohort repertoires had been generated using a single sequencing platform. HLA typing covered class I and class II loci at four-digit resolution. The number of donors typed differed by locus, with about 629-630 for A, B, C, DRB1 and DQB1, around 560 for DQA1, 600 to 610 for DPA1, and some 440 for DPB1. A handful of DR-DQ haplotypes were treated as single units for association and clustering because of strong linkage in the cohort. On average, about 200,000 unique TCR beta nucleotide sequences were sequenced per donor among 398 genotyped donors of the cohort, with around 19% of those sequences being non-productive. Here is what the overall study found, with its caveats: Most TCR sequences were seen in very few donors, while some public TCRs were found in many individuals. Only TCR beta chains were sequenced in this cohort, and the absence of alpha or paired-chain data limited detectable features. Some 15 rarely observed V segments, including chromosome 9 orphons, were excluded from the earlier analysis of a few hundred of the donors because counts were too low. The authors suggested that the approach could potentially be generalized to other disease states and immunological phenotypes. HLA typing was unavailable for some donors at each locus, so association tests used only the typed subset. A further reported finding was that TCR beta sequences accurately predicted the HLA-A and HLA-B alleles for most subjects in the first cohort. In vitro tests confirmed that three of the cytomegalovirus-associated TCR beta chains recognize cytomegalovirus antigens. When HLA alleles, especially DR and DQ, strongly co-occurred, attributing TCR associations to individual alleles was difficult. Compared with the 666-donor mean, donors in an Asian-associated ancestry cluster had fewer N-insertions in productive TCRs, according to a later genetic analysis. In a later genetic analysis, a missense DCLRE1C variant was associated with V-gene and J-gene trimming of TCR beta chains, and the association was replicated in an independent cohort. The classifier was reported to diagnose cytomegalovirus status with high specificity and sensitivity in both the original and validation cohorts. Immune exposure information for the cohort was limited to CMV serostatus. Presence/absence analyses assumed roughly uniform sequencing depth across donors, an assumption that may not hold. According to a later analysis, parvovirus B19, influenza, CMV and Epstein-Barr virus appeared linked to several top co-occurrence clusters. Linkage disequilibrium might explain the correlated functional status among segregating V segments, but an unknown experimental factor could not be excluded. In a later analysis, about 17,000 TCR beta sequences were associated with specific HLA alleles at a false discovery rate of 0.05. In a later analysis, most CMV-associated TCR beta chains were found to appear HLA-restricted, with HLA associations seemingly driven largely by CMV exposure. A later analysis found that TCR association rates varied across HLA loci, with DRB1 alleles showing the most associated TCRs and HLA-C alleles the fewest. Because the 87-base-pair reads could not distinguish some IMGT-functional V segments, including TRBV6-2 and TRBV6-3, those segments were excluded. In an earlier analysis of about 550 of the donors, most TCR beta V segments were observed in productive rearrangements about 90% or about 30% of the time, broadly matching IMGT annotations. A cluster of highly shared sequence variants was judged likely to be a technical artifact of the sequencing pipeline. In the study, around 160 TCR beta chains were listed as associated with cytomegalovirus. In a later analysis, HLA-associated TCR beta chains were found to be more clonally expanded and to have lower generation probabilities than equally common non-associated chains.

Reading from cysteine to phenylalanine, the CDR3 counts 16 amino acids. The DNA shown is the 48-base CDR3, in frame from base 1. In the germline V gene, CDR1 corresponds to ENHRY and CDR2 to SYGVKD. The V and J ends are trimmed by 2 bases and 3 bases, leaving 16 bases between them. The source of this sequence is a woman in her twenties or thirties in good health and CMV-seropositive. The rearranged segments are TRBV10-3 and TRBJ1-1; no confident D gene assignment can be made. The specimen sequenced was PBMCs. The DNA sequence is TGTGCCATCAGTGAGGCCGGGAGGAAGTGGGACACTGAAGCTTTCTTT. This yields the protein CAISEAGRKWDTEAFF.